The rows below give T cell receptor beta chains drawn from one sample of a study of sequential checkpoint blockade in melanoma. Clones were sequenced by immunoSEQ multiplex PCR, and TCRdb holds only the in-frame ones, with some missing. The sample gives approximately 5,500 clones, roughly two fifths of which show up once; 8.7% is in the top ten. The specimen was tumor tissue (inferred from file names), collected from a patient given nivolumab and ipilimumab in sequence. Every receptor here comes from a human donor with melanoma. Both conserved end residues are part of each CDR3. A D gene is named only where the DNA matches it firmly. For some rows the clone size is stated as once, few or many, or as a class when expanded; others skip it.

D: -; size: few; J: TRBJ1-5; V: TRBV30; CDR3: CAWSLSGGMNSNQPQHF; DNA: TGTGCCTGGAGTCTTTCGGGGGGAATGAATAGCAATCAGCCCCAGCATTTT
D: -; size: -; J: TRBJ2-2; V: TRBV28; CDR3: CASRSHRDENTGELFF; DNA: TGTGCCAGCAGATCCCACAGGGACGAGAACACCGGGGAGCTGTTTTTT
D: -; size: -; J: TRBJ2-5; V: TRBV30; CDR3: CAWGSQETQYF; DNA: TGTGCCTGGGGATCCCAAGAGACCCAGTACTTC
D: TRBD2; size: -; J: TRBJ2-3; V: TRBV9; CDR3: CASSRGLAPNTDTQYF; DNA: TGTGCCAGCAGCCGAGGACTAGCCCCCAACACAGATACGCAGTATTTT
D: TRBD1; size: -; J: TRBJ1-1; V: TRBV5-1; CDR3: CASSLQGQGYEAFF; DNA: TGCGCCAGCAGCTTGCAAGGACAGGGATATGAAGCTTTCTTT
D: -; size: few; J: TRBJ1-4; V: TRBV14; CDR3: CASSQDLIPRKNSGNEKLFF; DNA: TGTGCCAGCAGCCAAGATCTTATCCCCAGAAAAAACTCGGGTAATGAAAAACTGTTTTTT
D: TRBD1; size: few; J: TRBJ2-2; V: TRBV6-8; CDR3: CASSFRPGQILTGELFF; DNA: TGTGCCAGCAGTTTTAGGCCGGGACAGATACTTACCGGGGAGCTGTTTTTT
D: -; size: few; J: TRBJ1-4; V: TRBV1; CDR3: CASKRTNEKLFF; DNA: TGCGCCAGCAAGCGAACTAATGAAAAACTGTTTTTT
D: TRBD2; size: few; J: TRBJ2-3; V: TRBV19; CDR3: CASSTRLAGGLGTDTQYF; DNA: TGTGCCAGTAGTACCCGACTAGCGGGAGGGCTCGGCACAGATACGCAGTATTTT
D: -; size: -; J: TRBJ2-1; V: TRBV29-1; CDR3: CSVEKGSIPYNEQFF; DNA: TGCAGCGTTGAAAAAGGCTCTATTCCCTACAATGAGCAGTTCTTC
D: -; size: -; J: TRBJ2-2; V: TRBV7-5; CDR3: CASSLGTSGPGTGELFF; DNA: TGTGCCAGCAGCTTAGGGACTAGCGGTCCTGGCACCGGGGAGCTGTTTTTT
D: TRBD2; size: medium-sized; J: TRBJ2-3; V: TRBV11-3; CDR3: CASSPPSGSRRTDTQYF; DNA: TGTGCCAGCAGCCCCCCTAGCGGGAGTAGGCGCACAGATACGCAGTATTTT
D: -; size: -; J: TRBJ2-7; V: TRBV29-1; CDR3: CSVGLRGIYEQYF; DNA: TGCAGCGTTGGACTAAGGGGGATTTACGAGCAGTACTTC
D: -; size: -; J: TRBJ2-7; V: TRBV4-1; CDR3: CASSRGVRGAGRSYEQYF; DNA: TGCGCCAGCAGCCGGGGGGTTAGGGGAGCAGGTAGATCCTACGAGCAGTACTTC
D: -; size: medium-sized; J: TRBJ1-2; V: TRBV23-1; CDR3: CASKTWGTYGYTF; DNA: TGCGCCAGCAAAACTTGGGGCACCTATGGCTACACCTTC
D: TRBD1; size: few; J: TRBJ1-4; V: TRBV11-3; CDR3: CASSWGDRGEGKLFF; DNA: TGTGCCAGCAGCTGGGGAGACAGGGGGGAAGGAAAACTGTTTTTT
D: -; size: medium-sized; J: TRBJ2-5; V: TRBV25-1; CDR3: CASSEQAVYQETQYF; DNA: TGTGCCAGCAGTGAACAGGCCGTGTACCAAGAGACCCAGTACTTC
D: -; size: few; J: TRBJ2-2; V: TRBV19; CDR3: CASSTGASWAGELFF; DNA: TGTGCCAGTAGTACAGGGGCTTCCTGGGCCGGGGAGCTGTTTTTT
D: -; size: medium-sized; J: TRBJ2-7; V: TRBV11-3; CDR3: CASSLVGGTYEQYF; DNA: TGTGCCAGCAGCTTAGTTGGCGGAACCTACGAGCAGTACTTC
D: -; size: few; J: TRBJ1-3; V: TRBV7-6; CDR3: CASSFVGYSGNTIYF; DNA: TGTGCCAGCAGCTTTGTCGGGTACTCTGGAAACACCATATATTTT
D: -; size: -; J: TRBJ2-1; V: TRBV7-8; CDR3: CASSLTGTYNEQFF; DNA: TGTGCCAGCAGCTTAACGGGTACCTACAATGAGCAGTTCTTC
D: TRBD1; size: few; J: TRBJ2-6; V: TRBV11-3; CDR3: CASSITGVSGANVLTF; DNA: TGTGCCAGCAGCATTACAGGGGTCTCTGGGGCCAACGTCCTGACTTTC
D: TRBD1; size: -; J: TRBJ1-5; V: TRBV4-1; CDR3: CASSPRGQGSNQPQHF; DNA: TGCGCCAGCAGCCCTAGAGGACAGGGGAGCAATCAGCCCCAGCATTTT
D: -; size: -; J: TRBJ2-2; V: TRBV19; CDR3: CASSISKGVPGELFF; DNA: TGTGCCAGTAGTATTTCAAAGGGGGTACCCGGGGAGCTGTTTTTT
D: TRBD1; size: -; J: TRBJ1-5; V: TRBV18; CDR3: CASSRTGTGFQNQPQHF; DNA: TGTGCCAGCTCACGAACCGGGACAGGGTTTCAGAATCAGCCCCAGCATTTT
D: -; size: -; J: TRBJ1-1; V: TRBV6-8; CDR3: CASRPLIGNTEAFF; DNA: TGTGCCAGCAGGCCCCTTATAGGGAACACTGAAGCTTTCTTT
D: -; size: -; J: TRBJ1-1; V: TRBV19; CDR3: CASSGGGATEAFF; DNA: TGTGCCAGTAGTGGGGGGGGAGCCACTGAAGCTTTCTTT
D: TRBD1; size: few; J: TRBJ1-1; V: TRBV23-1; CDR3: CASTGGDLYGTEAFF; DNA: TGCGCCAGCACAGGGGGCGATCTTTACGGGACTGAAGCTTTCTTT
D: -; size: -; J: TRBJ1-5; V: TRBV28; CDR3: CASSLPGAPQPQHF; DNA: TGTGCCAGCAGTCTTCCGGGGGCCCCTCAGCCCCAGCATTTT
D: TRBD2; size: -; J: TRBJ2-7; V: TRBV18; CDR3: CASSPRDYSYEQYF; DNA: TGTGCCAGCTCACCCCGGGACTACTCCTACGAGCAGTACTTC
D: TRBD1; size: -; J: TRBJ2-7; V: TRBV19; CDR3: CASSHRGQRLVDEQYF; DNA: TGTGCCAGTAGCCACCGGGGACAGCGACTTGTGGACGAGCAGTACTTC
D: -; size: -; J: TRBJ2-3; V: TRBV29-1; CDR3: CSVVLTYSTDTQYF; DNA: TGCAGCGTTGTGCTGACTTATAGCACAGATACGCAGTATTTT
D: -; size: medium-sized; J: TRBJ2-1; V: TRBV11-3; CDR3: CASSLFGSSYNEQFF; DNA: TGTGCCAGCAGCTTATTCGGGAGCTCCTACAATGAGCAGTTCTTC
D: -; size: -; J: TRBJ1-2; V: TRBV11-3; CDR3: CASSLGGLNYGYTF; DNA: TGTGCCAGCAGCTTGGGAGGGTTAAACTATGGCTACACCTTC
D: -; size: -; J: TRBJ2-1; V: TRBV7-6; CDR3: CASSPSGTYNEQFF; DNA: TGTGCCAGCAGCCCGAGCGGTACCTACAATGAGCAGTTCTTC
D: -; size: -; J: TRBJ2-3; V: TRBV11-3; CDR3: CASSLTRAEGDTQYF; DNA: TGTGCCAGCAGCTTAACGCGGGCGGAGGGGGATACGCAGTATTTT
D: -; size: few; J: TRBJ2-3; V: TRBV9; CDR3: CASSETRASTDTQYF; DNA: TGTGCCAGCAGCGAGACTAGGGCTAGCACAGATACGCAGTATTTT
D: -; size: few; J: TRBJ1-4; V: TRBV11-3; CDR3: CASSWGVANEKLFF; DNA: TGTGCCAGCAGCTGGGGAGTAGCCAACGAAAAACTGTTTTTT
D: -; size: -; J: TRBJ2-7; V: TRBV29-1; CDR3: CSVEEAQGTSYEQYF; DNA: TGCAGCGTTGAAGAAGCGCAGGGGACATCCTACGAGCAGTACTTC